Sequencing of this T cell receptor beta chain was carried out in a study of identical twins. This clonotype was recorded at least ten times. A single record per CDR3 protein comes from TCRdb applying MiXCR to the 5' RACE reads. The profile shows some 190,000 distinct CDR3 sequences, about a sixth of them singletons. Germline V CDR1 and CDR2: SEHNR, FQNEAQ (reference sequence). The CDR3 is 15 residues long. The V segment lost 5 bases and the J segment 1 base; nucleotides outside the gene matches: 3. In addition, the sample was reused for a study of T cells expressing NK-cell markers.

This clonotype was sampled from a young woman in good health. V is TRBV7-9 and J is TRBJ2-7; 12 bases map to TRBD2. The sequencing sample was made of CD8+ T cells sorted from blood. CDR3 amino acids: CASSATSGGSYEQYF. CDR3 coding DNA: TGTGCCAGCAGCGCTACTAGCGGGGGGTCCTACGAGCAGTACTTC.